The rows below give T cell receptor beta chains drawn from one sample of a study of vaccination and CD4 T cells after COVID-19. TCRdb called the PCR reads again in MiXCR, with one record for every CDR3 protein. Of about 9,900 distinct CDR3 sequences in the sample, about 34% were seen once. These TCRs' antigens remain unknown. Sequencing was performed on CD4+ T cells from blood, cultured in vitro. The receptors originated from a human donor in good health. Each CDR3 is given with its conserved first and last residue. D genes are given only for firm matches. Not all rows give a size; the values are once, few, many and, for expanded clones, a class.

few	TRBV10-3	NA	TRBJ2-1	TGTGCCATCAGTGAACACTACGATTACAATGAGCAGTTCTTC	CAISEHYDYNEQFF
NA	TRBV19	NA	TRBJ1-5	TGTGCCAGTATTACCCCAGGGGAGGGTCAGCCCCAGCATTTT	CASITPGEGQPQHF
few	TRBV19	NA	TRBJ1-2	TGTGCCAGTACGAGGTCTAACTATGGCTACACCTTC	CASTRSNYGYTF
NA	TRBV10-3	NA	TRBJ1-5	TGTGCCATCCAGGCGGGGCCAACAGATCAGCCCCAGCATTTT	CAIQAGPTDQPQHF
few	TRBV7-9	NA	TRBJ1-1	TGTGCCAGCAGCTTAATAGATCGTAGGAGGACTGAAGCTTTCTTT	CASSLIDRRRTEAFF
few	TRBV6-1	TRBD2	TRBJ2-7	TGTGCCAGCGGGGCGGGGGGCACGAGCTCCTACGAGCAGTACTTC	CASGAGGTSSYEQYF
NA	TRBV11-2	TRBD1	TRBJ1-2	TGTGCCAGCAGCACGCTGACAGGGTCTGGAGGTTATGGCTACACCTTC	CASSTLTGSGGYGYTF
NA	TRBV7-3	NA	TRBJ1-2	TGTGCCAGCAGCTATACAGCATTCTATGGCTACACCTTC	CASSYTAFYGYTF
NA	TRBV12-3/TRBV12-4	NA	TRBJ2-1	TGTGCCAGCAGTTTAGCAGGCGGGGGCCTTTCCTACAATGAGCAGTTCTTC	CASSLAGGGLSYNEQFF
once	TRBV4-2	NA	TRBJ2-3	TGTGCCAGCAGCCAAGCGGGAACAGATACGCAGTATTTT	CASSQAGTDTQYF
few	TRBV20-1	NA	TRBJ2-2	TGCAGTGCTAGAGATCGGGTAGCTGGCGGGGAGCTGTTTTTT	CSARDRVAGGELFF
NA	TRBV6-5	TRBD1	TRBJ2-7	TGTGCCAGCAGTTACGGTAGGGGGCAAGGGGAGCAGTACTTC	CASSYGRGQGEQYF
NA	TRBV10-1	TRBD1	TRBJ2-3	TGCGCCAGCAGTCACCGCAAAACAGGGGTAAATACGCAGTATTTT	CASSHRKTGVNTQYF
NA	TRBV19	NA	TRBJ2-3	TGTGCCAGTAGTACAGGGTGGACAGATACGCAGTATTTT	CASSTGWTDTQYF
NA	TRBV6-1	NA	TRBJ1-2	TGTGCCAGCAGTCCGGGGGGGTATAACTATGGCTACACCTTC	CASSPGGYNYGYTF
medium-sized	TRBV15	NA	TRBJ1-5	TGTGCCACCAGCGCAGGGCTTTATTCTCAGCCCCAGCATTTT	CATSAGLYSQPQHF
once	TRBV6-2/TRBV6-3	NA	TRBJ2-3	TGTGCCAGCAGTTACTCGAGGTCGGTAGATACGCAGTATTTT	CASSYSRSVDTQYF
NA	TRBV6-1	TRBD2	TRBJ2-1	TGTGCCAGCACCACTAGCGGGGGTGGCAATGAGCAGTTCTTC	CASTTSGGGNEQFF
few	TRBV6-2/TRBV6-3	TRBD1	TRBJ1-2	TGTGCCAGCAGCCCTGGACAGGGGCTAAATGGCTACACCTTC	CASSPGQGLNGYTF
few	TRBV12-3/TRBV12-4	NA	TRBJ2-7	TGTGCCAGCAGTTTTGGTCGCCTGGGAGAGCAGTACTTC	CASSFGRLGEQYF
few	TRBV7-3	TRBD1	TRBJ1-1	TGTGCCAGCAGCCAGCGACAGGGCACTGAAGCTTTCTTT	CASSQRQGTEAFF
few	TRBV15	NA	TRBJ1-6	TGTGCCACCAGCAGGCCTGACACCCAAAATTCACCCCTCCACTTT	CATSRPDTQNSPLHF
NA	TRBV20-1	NA	TRBJ1-5	TGCAGTGCAACGGGGGGAGGGAGTTATAGCAATCAGCCCCAGCATTTT	CSATGGGSYSNQPQHF
once	TRBV20-1	NA	TRBJ1-3	TGCAGTGCTAGAGATATTTCAGAGTCTCGAGCTGGAAACACCATATATTTT	CSARDISESRAGNTIYF
NA	TRBV12-3/TRBV12-4	NA	TRBJ1-2	TGTGCCAGCAGTTTAGTTCGTGGCTACACCTTC	CASSLVRGYTF